The 15 T cell receptor beta chains in this list originate from one sample, sequenced in a study of cytomegalovirus exposure and HLA in healthy donors. The PCR was carried out with 60 Vbeta primers and 13 Jbeta primers. Profiled with immunoSEQ multiplex PCR; TCRdb holds only in-frame clones, not every one. The sample includes about 160,000 clones, about four fifths of them seen just once. Sequenced sample: PBMCs. These receptors were obtained from a man aged 45 to 65 in good health and CMV-seropositive.

This rearrangement joins TRBV6-4 to TRBJ2-3; unclear D gene. This CDR3 spans 14 amino acids. Germline values: CDR1 MRHNA, CDR2 SNTAGT. The germline V and J ends were trimmed by 4 bases and 2 bases, with 10 bases remaining between them. The CDR3 sequence: CASSAEAATDTQYF. CDR3 DNA sequence: TGTGCCAGCAGTGCTGAGGCTGCCACAGATACGCAGTATTTT.

This clone was seen a handful of times. This chain links TRBV27 with TRBJ2-1; 9 positions agree with TRBD2. Trimming removed 0 bases from V and 6 bases from J; junction bases left unmatched: 9. CDR1 and CDR2 (germline): MNHEY, SMNVEV (reference sequence). The CDR3 is made up of 17 amino acids. The CDR3 is CASSLSMAGGVGNEQFF. DNA for the CDR3: TGTGCCAGCAGTTTATCGATGGCGGGAGGGGTAGGCAATGAGCAGTTCTTC.

This rearrangement joins TRBV10-3 to TRBJ2-5, with 10 bases identical to TRBD1. V lost 6 bases to trimming and J lost 4 bases; unmatched junction nucleotides: 11. Germline-derived CDR1 and CDR2 are ENHRY and SYGVKD. This CDR3 is 16 amino acids long. CDR3 amino acids: CAIRGVVTGGSETQYF. The CDR3 DNA follows: TGTGCCATCAGAGGGGTGGTGACAGGGGGCTCAGAGACCCAGTACTTC.

Comments on this clone: The sample has other DNA sequences that encode this CDR3 too. V is TRBV27 and J is TRBJ2-1, with 7 nucleotides matching TRBD2. CDR3 size: 16 residues. The trim removed 4 bases at V and 1 base at J, leaving 7 bases unmatched. Germline CDR1 MNHEY, CDR2 SMNVEV (reference sequence). DNA of the CDR3: TGTGCCAGCAGTTCATGGACTAGTGGGTCCTACAATGAGCAGTTCTTC. Amino acid sequence: CASSSWTSGSYNEQFF.

The rearrangement joins TRBV7-9 to TRBJ2-1, with TRBD2 as a possible D gene (6 bases). The CDR3 runs 18 residues. V gave up 5 bases and J gave up 2 bases, with 22 bases separating them. CDR1 SEHNR and CDR2 FQNEAQ come from the germline V gene (reference sequence). This chain's CDR3 is CASSTGLTTFTAYNEQFF. The CDR3 region has the DNA TGTGCCAGCAGCACCGGACTAACCACCTTTACCGCCTACAATGAGCAGTTCTTC. Full variable domain (outside the CDR3, taken from reference TRBV7-9 and TRBJ2-1): DTGVSQNPRHKITKRGQNVTFRCDPISEHNRLYWYRQTLGQGPEFLTYFQNEAQLEKSRLLSDRFSAERPKGSFSTLEIQRTEQGDSAMYLCASSTGLTTFTAYNEQFFGPGTRLTVL.

This clone was observed once. The V call is TRBV5-1, the J call TRBJ2-1; TRBD2 aligns across 10 bases. CDR1 SGHRS and CDR2 YFSETQ come from the germline V gene. The length of the CDR3 is 15 residues. V lost 2 bases to trimming and J lost 7 bases; unmatched junction nucleotides: 6. The chain's CDR3 is CASSFGTSEFNEQFF. DNA of the CDR3: TGCGCCAGCAGCTTCGGGACTAGCGAGTTTAATGAGCAGTTCTTC.

The V call is TRBV2, the J call TRBJ1-6; 7 nucleotides line up with TRBD1. Germline loops: CDR1 SNHLY, CDR2 FYNNEI. This CDR3 region has 16 residues. The V and J ends lost 6 bases and 0 bases, in that order; junction bases with no gene match: 5. CDR3 in DNA: TGTGCCAGCAGCCTACAGGGGAGCTCCTATAATTCACCCCTCCACTTT. This gives the protein CASSLQGSSYNSPLHF.

V gene TRBV5-1 combines with J gene TRBJ2-1, with 10 bases lining up with TRBD2. V lost 4 bases, J lost 3 bases, and 4 bases stayed unmatched. Germline V gene data show CDR1 as SGHRS and CDR2 as YFSETQ. This CDR3 contains 15 residues. CDR3 amino acids: CASSTGTSVYNEQFF. CDR3 DNA sequence: TGCGCCAGCAGCACCGGGACTAGCGTCTACAATGAGCAGTTCTTC.

This clone was observed once. The chain has TRBV11-3 and TRBJ2-1, with 9 bases aligning to TRBD1. CDR3 size: 15 residues. Germline CDR1 SGHNT, CDR2 YENEEA. Germline trimming cut 3 bases from V and 3 bases from J; bases unmatched to any gene: 3. The CDR3 DNA sequence: TGTGCCAGCAGCTTTGACAGGGGGGGCTACAATGAGCAGTTCTTC. Its translation is CASSFDRGGYNEQFF.

This sequence joins TRBV27 and TRBJ1-5; the match to TRBD1 covers 7 bases. The CDR3 runs 15 residues. Trimming removed 6 bases from V and 2 bases from J; junction bases left unmatched: 7. The germline V gene encodes CDR1 MNHEY and CDR2 SMNVEV (reference sequence). The CDR3 bases are TGTGCCAGCAGGAGAACAGGGGATGGCAATCAGCCCCAGCATTTT. This translates into CASRRTGDGNQPQHF.

This clone has a handful of counts. J is TRBJ1-1 and V is TRBV6-1; no firm D call. This CDR3 is built from 15 residues. V was clipped by 8 bases and J by 1 base, with 17 bases between them. The V gene's germline CDR1 is MNHNS and CDR2 SASEGT. Written as DNA, the CDR3 is TGTGCCAGCGTATTAAGTGAGGGCACGAACACTGAAGCTTTCTTT. Translation: CASVLSEGTNTEAFF.

The chain recombines TRBV5-1 with TRBJ2-3; TRBD2 is a possible D gene (6 bases). The germline V and J ends were trimmed by 0 bases and 6 bases, with 14 bases remaining between them. Looked up from germline, CDR1 is SGHRS and CDR2 is YFSETQ. CDR3 length: 15 residues. CDR3 in DNA: TGCGCCAGCAGCTTGGCCGGGCTAGCGTCGGATACGCAGTATTTT. Protein sequence: CASSLAGLASDTQYF.

V and J are TRBV7-9 and TRBJ2-7; tentatively, D is TRBD2 (6 bases). V was cut by 10 bases and J by 4 bases, with 14 bases left in between. The CDR3 is 12 amino acids. From germline, CDR1 is SEHNR and CDR2 FQNEAQ (reference sequence). CDR3 nucleotides: TGTGCCACTCAGGCGGAGGGGTACGAGCAGTACTTC. It codes for CATQAEGYEQYF. The entire variable domain, with the rest obtained from reference TRBV7-9 and TRBJ2-7, is as follows: DTGVSQNPRHKITKRGQNVTFRCDPISEHNRLYWYRQTLGQGPEFLTYFQNEAQLEKSRLLSDRFSAERPKGSFSTLEIQRTEQGDSAMYLCATQAEGYEQYFGPGTRLTVT.

The chain couples TRBV4-1 to TRBJ2-2, with a weak D call TRBD1 (6 bases). Germline CDR1 and CDR2: MGHRA and YSYEKL. Deletions cut 1 base from V and 6 bases from J, with 9 bases between. This CDR3 region has 14 residues. CDR3 sequence (DNA): TGCGCCAGCAGCCAAGTTTGGGGGCCCGGGGAGCTGTTTTTT. Its protein is CASSQVWGPGELFF.

The chain uses TRBV5-1 and TRBJ2-1, with 16 bases aligning to TRBD2. CDR1 SGHRS and CDR2 YFSETQ come from the germline V gene. With 6 bases clipped from V and 9 bases from J, the junction kept 9 bases outside the gene matches. The CDR3 contains 16 residues. For the CDR3, the DNA is TGCGCCAGCACTATAGGGGGACTAGCGGGAGGGCGTGAGCAGTTCTTC. It specifies CASTIGGLAGGREQFF.